These 9 T cell receptor beta chains came from one sample sequenced in a study of vaccination and CD4 T cells after COVID-19. Antigen specificity for these receptors is unknown. Treatment specified: approximately nine-day PBMC culture with coronavirus spike peptide pools or control peptides (ViraFEST assay). The study sequenced cultured CD4+ T cell DNA using the Oncomine TCR Beta short-read assay. From the PCR reads, TCRdb called clonotypes with MiXCR, one entry per CDR3 protein. Among 15,000 to 20,000 distinct CDR3 sequences listed, 43% were seen once. The input for sequencing was CD4+ T cells from blood, cultured in vitro, taken before SARS-CoV-2 vaccination. These receptor sequences come from a human donor who had recovered from COVID-19.

This clonotype was observed a handful of times. The chain couples TRBV6-1 to TRBJ1-6; the D gene is possibly TRBD1 (5 bases). Germline lookup yields CDR1 MNHNS and CDR2 SASEGT. The length of the CDR3 is 13 residues. Trimming cost V 6 bases and J 6 bases, with 9 bases left between them. The CDR3 reads CASRPGPNSPLHF. Here the CDR3 DNA reads TGTGCCAGCAGGCCGGGGCCTAATTCACCCCTCCACTTT.

The chain recombines TRBV20-1 with TRBJ1-5, with D hard to call. This CDR3 contains 15 residues. The germline V and J ends were trimmed by 3 bases and 0 bases, with 12 bases remaining between them. Germline V lookup: CDR1 DFQATT, CDR2 SNEGSKA (reference sequence). The CDR3 nucleotides read TGCAGTGCTAGTAGTTCGGGCGTTAGCAATCAGCCCCAGCATTTT. Translating it yields CSASSSGVSNQPQHF.

The DNA of the CDR3 is TGTGCCAGCAACAATAGTCCAGCCGGAAAGCAGTACTTC. As protein: CASNNSPAGKQYF. The chain employs TRBV7-2 and TRBJ2-7; no reliable D call. The length of the CDR3 is 13 residues. V gave up 7 bases and J gave up 8 bases, with 18 bases separating them. The germline V gene has CDR1 SGHTA and CDR2 FQGNSA.

This clonotype occurred once. The gene calls are TRBV5-6 and TRBJ1-5, with D tentatively TRBD1 (6 bases). V lost 4 bases to trimming and J lost 0 bases, with 8 bases between them. Germline-derived CDR1 and CDR2 are SGHDT and YYEEEE. This CDR3 is 14 amino acids long. CDR3 DNA sequence: TGTGCCAGCAGCATGGACAGTAGCAATCAGCCCCAGCATTTT. Translated: CASSMDSSNQPQHF.

This clonotype has a single count. This rearrangement joins TRBV5-1 to TRBJ1-2; D is unclear. Trimming removed 4 bases at V and 4 bases at J, with 20 bases between. Germline CDR1 SGHRS, CDR2 YFSETQ. The CDR3 runs to 16 residues. CDR3 sequence: CASSPPSYESGYGYTF. CDR3 nucleotides: TGCGCCAGCAGCCCGCCCAGCTATGAATCGGGCTATGGCTACACCTTC.

This clonotype appeared once. This sequence joins TRBV9 and TRBJ2-3, with D maybe TRBD2 (5 bases). The germline V and J ends were trimmed by 4 bases and 0 bases, with 9 bases remaining between them. The CDR3 extends over 14 amino acids. Germline V gene lookup returns CDR1 SGDLS and CDR2 YYNGEE. CDR3 in DNA: TGTGCCAGCAGCCTGAGAGGGAGCACAGATACGCAGTATTTT. Its translation is CASSLRGSTDTQYF.

The V gene is TRBV20-1, the J gene TRBJ1-5; 10 bases are shared with TRBD1. There are 17 residues in the CDR3. The germline V gene encodes CDR1 DFQATT and CDR2 SNEGSKA (reference sequence). J lost 0 bases, V lost 4 bases, and 9 bases had no gene match. The CDR3 coding sequence is TGCAGTGCTATCGACAGGGGGCAGGGATATAGCAATCAGCCCCAGCATTTT. Residues: CSAIDRGQGYSNQPQHF.

The table lists this clonotype with a few counts. The V gene is TRBV7-9, the J gene TRBJ1-6, with 9 bases fitting TRBD1. With V trimmed by 1 base and J by 13 bases, 5 bases remained unmatched. The CDR3 contains 14 residues. In germline, CDR1 is SEHNR, CDR2 FQNEAQ (reference sequence). CDR3 sequence: CASSLGGTGLPLHF. CDR3 DNA: TGTGCCAGCAGCTTAGGAGGGACAGGGTTGCCCCTCCACTTT.

This sequence joins TRBV7-3 and TRBJ2-1; tentatively, D is TRBD1 or TRBD2 (6 bases each). The germline V gene encodes CDR1 SGHTA and CDR2 FQGTGA. The CDR3 consists of 15 residues. Trimming took 5 bases from V and 2 from J, leaving 13 bases between them. CDR3 sequence: CASSVGGSAYNEQFF. DNA for the CDR3: TGTGCCAGCAGCGTCGGGGGCTCCGCCTACAATGAGCAGTTCTTC.